This is a list of T cell receptor beta chains from one sample in a study of blood T cells in healthy people across ages. TCRdb re-derived calls from the 5' RACE reads in MiXCR, one entry per CDR3 protein. The sample contains 1.5 million to 2 million distinct CDR3 sequences, roughly 50% of which appear only once. The specimen was blood. These receptor sequences come from a woman aged 40 to 55 in good health. CDR3s leave out the opening cysteine and the closing phenylalanine or tryptophan.

TRBV13	14	TRBJ2-3	ASSGRGDPSTDTQY
TRBV12-3/TRBV12-4	14	TRBJ1-2	ASSLGGAGRDYGYT
TRBV28	13	TRBJ2-5	ASSFQGAAEETQY
TRBV7-2	12	TRBJ2-7	ASSFETETYEQY
TRBV12-5	10	TRBJ2-1	DSGLVDGEQF
TRBV20-1	14	TRBJ1-5	SARASTAYSNQPQH
TRBV7-2	11	TRBJ1-2	ASSLLRNGGYT
TRBV5-6	13	TRBJ2-3	ASSWDRDDTDTQY
TRBV5-1	11	NA	ASSVDSRYEQY
TRBV4-1	14	TRBJ2-4	ASSQFGTAQKNIQY
TRBV7-9	11	TRBJ2-7	ASTPRGTHEQY
TRBV4-3	15	TRBJ2-3	ASSQALGGRGGDTQY
TRBV29-1	12	TRBJ1-5	SARGQGDNQPQH
TRBV12-3/TRBV12-4	15	TRBJ2-5	ASRATGGREIQETQY
TRBV15	12	TRBJ1-1	ATSGMTGNTEAF
TRBV20-1	11	TRBJ2-7	SVMTEVSYEQY
TRBV7-9	14	TRBJ2-1	TSSRGRLQAYNEQF
TRBV7-9	12	TRBJ2-7	ASSLPLTTTEQY
TRBV5-1	15	TRBJ2-5	ASSFVGAEVWQETQY
TRBV4-2	11	TRBJ1-2	ASRRTDNYGYT
TRBV5-1	14	TRBJ2-7	ASSLAMDRGSYEQY
TRBV14	11	TRBJ2-1	ASSPTNDRGQF
TRBV12-3/TRBV12-4	11	TRBJ2-7	ASSRWIGYEQY
TRBV6-5	13	TRBJ2-1	ASSYSIKRAGEQF
TRBV20-1	12	TRBJ2-5	SARVRGARETQY
TRBV7-3	13	TRBJ2-7	ASSLIGTVSYEQY
TRBV11-2	16	TRBJ2-5	ASSFTRLAGSPQETQY
TRBV4-2	14	TRBJ1-1	ASSQDLGTGNTEAF
TRBV20-1	12	TRBJ1-2	SASGGGDGYGYT
TRBV7-9	13	TRBJ2-3	ASSLERTSTDTQY
TRBV27	15	TRBJ2-7	TSSLASGGPTPYEQY
TRBV4-2	13	TRBJ1-5	ASSQDSRDTQPQH
TRBV10-3	14	TRBJ2-3	AISGGLAGGPDTQY
TRBV25-1	10	TRBJ2-5	ASSRDRGRQY
TRBV28	12	TRBJ1-2	ASSLRDRVYGYT
TRBV5-1	10	TRBJ1-1	ASSLGGSETF
TRBV4-1	15	TRBJ1-4	ASSQPQGPSTNEKLF
TRBV4-2	12	TRBJ2-3	ASSHATGPDTQY
TRBV27	12	TRBJ2-7	ASSARGGYYEQY
TRBV12-5	15	TRBJ2-2	ASGLIAGTKNTGELF
TRBV3-1	10	TRBJ1-4	AGSQGEEKLF
TRBV25-1	13	TRBJ2-1	ASSEGGRGQDEQF
TRBV27	11	TRBJ1-2	ASSLQGRYGCT
TRBV6-6	14	TRBJ2-7	ASSNPRGTGAYEQY
TRBV7-2	12	TRBJ2-4	ASSSRQDKNIQY
TRBV3-1	13	TRBJ2-7	ASSQDLGITYEQY
TRBV7-9	16	TRBJ2-3	ASSPGTSGGEYADTQY
TRBV4-2	18	TRBJ2-2	ASSQDRKSGGVVNTGELF